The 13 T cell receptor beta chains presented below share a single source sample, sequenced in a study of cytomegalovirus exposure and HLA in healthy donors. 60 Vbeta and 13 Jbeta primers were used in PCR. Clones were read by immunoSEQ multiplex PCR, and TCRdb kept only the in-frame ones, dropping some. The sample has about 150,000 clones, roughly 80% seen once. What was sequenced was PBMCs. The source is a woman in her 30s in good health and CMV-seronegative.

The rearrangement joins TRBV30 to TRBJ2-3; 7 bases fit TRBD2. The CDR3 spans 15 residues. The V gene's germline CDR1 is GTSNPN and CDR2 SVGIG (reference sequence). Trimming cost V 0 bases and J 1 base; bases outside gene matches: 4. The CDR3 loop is CAWSVAGVGTDTQYF. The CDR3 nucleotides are TGTGCCTGGAGTGTGGCGGGAGTAGGCACAGATACGCAGTATTTT.

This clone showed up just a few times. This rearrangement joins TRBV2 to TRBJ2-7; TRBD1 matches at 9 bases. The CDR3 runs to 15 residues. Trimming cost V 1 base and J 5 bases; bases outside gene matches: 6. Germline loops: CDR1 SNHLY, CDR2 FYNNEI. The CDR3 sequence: CASSEGTGAIDEQYF. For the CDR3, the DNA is TGTGCCAGCAGTGAAGGGACAGGGGCAATCGACGAGCAGTACTTC.

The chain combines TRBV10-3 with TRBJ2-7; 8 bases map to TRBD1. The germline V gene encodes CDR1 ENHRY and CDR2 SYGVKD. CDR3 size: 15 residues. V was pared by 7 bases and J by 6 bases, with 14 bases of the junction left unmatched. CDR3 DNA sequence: TGTGCCATCACCCCCGGACAGGGCGACCCGGGCGAGCAGTACTTC. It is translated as CAITPGQGDPGEQYF.

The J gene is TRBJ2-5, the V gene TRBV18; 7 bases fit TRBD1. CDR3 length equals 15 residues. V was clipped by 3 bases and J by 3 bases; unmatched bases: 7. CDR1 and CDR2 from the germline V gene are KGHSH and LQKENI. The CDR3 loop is CASSPRQGSKETQYF. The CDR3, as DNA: TGTGCCAGCTCACCGCGACAGGGTTCTAAAGAGACCCAGTACTTC.

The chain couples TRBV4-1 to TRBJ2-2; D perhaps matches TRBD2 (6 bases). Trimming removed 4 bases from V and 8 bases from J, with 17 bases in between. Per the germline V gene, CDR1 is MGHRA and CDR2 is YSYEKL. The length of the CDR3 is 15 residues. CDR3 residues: CASSRPGGKIGELFF. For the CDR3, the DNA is TGCGCCAGCAGCCGCCCTGGGGGGAAGATTGGGGAGCTGTTTTTT.

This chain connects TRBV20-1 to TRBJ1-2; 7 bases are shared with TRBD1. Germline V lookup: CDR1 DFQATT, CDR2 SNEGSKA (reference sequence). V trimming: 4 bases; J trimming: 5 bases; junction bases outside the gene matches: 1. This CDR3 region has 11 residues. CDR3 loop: CSAMTGYGYTF. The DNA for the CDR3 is TGCAGTGCTATGACAGGGTATGGCTACACCTTC.

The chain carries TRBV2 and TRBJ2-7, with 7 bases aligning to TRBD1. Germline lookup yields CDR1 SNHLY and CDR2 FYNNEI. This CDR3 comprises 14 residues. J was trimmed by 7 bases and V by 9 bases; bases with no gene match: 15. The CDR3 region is CASVNRGGLGEQYF. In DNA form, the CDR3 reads TGTGCCAGTGTTAACAGGGGTGGGCTTGGAGAGCAGTACTTC.

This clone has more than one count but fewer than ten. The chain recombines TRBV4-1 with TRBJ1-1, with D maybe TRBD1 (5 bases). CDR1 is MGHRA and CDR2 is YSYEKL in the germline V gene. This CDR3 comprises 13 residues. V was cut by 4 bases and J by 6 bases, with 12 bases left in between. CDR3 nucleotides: TGCGCCAGCAGCCCCCCAGGGAGGGCTGAAGCTTTCTTT. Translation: CASSPPGRAEAFF.

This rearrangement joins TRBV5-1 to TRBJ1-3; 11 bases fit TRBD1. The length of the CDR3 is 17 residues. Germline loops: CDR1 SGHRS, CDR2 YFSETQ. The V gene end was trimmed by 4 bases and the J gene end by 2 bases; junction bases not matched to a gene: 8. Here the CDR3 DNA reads TGCGCCAGCAGCCGAGGACAGGGGGCGAGTACTGGAAACACCATATATTTT. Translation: CASSRGQGASTGNTIYF. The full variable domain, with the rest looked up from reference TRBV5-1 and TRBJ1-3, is KAGVTQTPRYLIKTRGQQVTLSCSPISGHRSVSWYQQTPGQGLQFLFEYFSETQRNKGNFPGRFSGRQFSNSRSEMNVSTLELGDSALYLCASSRGQGASTGNTIYFGEGSWLTVV.

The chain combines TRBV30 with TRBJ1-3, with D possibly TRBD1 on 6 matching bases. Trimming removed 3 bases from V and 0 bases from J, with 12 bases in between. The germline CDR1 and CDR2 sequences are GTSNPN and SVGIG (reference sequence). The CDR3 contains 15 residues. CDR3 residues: CAWSGGASSGNTIYF. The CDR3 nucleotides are TGTGCCTGGAGCGGGGGGGCGAGCTCTGGAAACACCATATATTTT.

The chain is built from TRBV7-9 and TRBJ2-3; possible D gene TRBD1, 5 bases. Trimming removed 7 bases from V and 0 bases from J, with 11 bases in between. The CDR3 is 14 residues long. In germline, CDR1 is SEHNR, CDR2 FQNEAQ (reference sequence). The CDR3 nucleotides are TGTGCCAGCAACTTTGGGGCAAGCACAGATACGCAGTATTTT. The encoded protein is CASNFGASTDTQYF. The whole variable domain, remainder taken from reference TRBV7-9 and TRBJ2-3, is DTGVSQNPRHKITKRGQNVTFRCDPISEHNRLYWYRQTLGQGPEFLTYFQNEAQLEKSRLLSDRFSAERPKGSFSTLEIQRTEQGDSAMYLCASNFGASTDTQYFGPGTRLTVL.

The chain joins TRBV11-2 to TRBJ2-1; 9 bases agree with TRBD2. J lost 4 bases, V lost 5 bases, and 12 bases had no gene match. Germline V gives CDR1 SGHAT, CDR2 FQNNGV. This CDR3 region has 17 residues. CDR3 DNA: TGTGCCAGCAGCCTGACTAGCGGCGTTCTATATTACAATGAGCAGTTCTTC. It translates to CASSLTSGVLYYNEQFF.

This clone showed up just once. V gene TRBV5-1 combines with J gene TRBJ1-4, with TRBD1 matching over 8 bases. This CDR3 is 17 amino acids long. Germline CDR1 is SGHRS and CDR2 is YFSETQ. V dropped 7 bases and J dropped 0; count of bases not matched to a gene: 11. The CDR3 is CASSMRTGTATNEKLFF. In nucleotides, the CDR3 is TGCGCCAGCTCAATGCGGACAGGGACGGCAACTAATGAAAAACTGTTTTTT. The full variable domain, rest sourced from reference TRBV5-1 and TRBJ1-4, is KAGVTQTPRYLIKTRGQQVTLSCSPISGHRSVSWYQQTPGQGLQFLFEYFSETQRNKGNFPGRFSGRQFSNSRSEMNVSTLELGDSALYLCASSMRTGTATNEKLFFGSGTQLSVL.